Listed here is a single TCR beta chain. This clone was counted only a few times. This receptor's antigen is unknown. No quality values exist for individual bases; no much larger clone is one base distant. The sample's time point label is to be understood as: 12 months on ibrutinib. For TCR beta library preparation, 1.5 to 2.5 micrograms of genomic DNA were extracted from the cryopreserved PBMCs. High-throughput TCR beta sequencing was performed on longitudinal blood samples from CLL patients receiving ibrutinib monotherapy. The patients took part in an open-label, single-center phase 2 trial of ibrutinib monotherapy. This record belongs to a study of cytotoxic CD8 clonotypes in ibrutinib-treated CLL (dated by TCRdb to the early 2020s). Looking at the study overall: The cohort had about ten relapsed/refractory and under 16 treatment-naive patients; some 17 were IGHV unmutated. Every remission and progressive disease sample was obtained while ibrutinib was still being received by the patients. Response samples were taken after a median of approximately a year on treatment, ranging from about 6 to 40 months. Of the 80 to 95 participants in the trial, 25 to 30 had longitudinal samples available. Cryopreserved peripheral blood mononuclear cells were collected before treatment, at response, and at either disease progression or sustained remission. Samples averaged about 260,000 productive templates and about 94,000 productive rearrangements. Responses were partial in approximately 24 patients and complete in 2; after median about 5.5 years follow-up, about 14 stayed in remission and approximately twelve progressed.

On a MiSeq, deep resolution sequencing aimed for a depth between 1 in 1 million and 1 in 200,000 T cells, with each clonotype covered approximately 10x on average. TCR beta libraries were generated with the immunoSEQ hsTCRB Kit. The study's processing was this. The data were analyzed with ImmunoSEQ Analyzer and ImmunoSEQ Data Assistant, and V, D and J gene assignments followed IMGT definitions. Clonality was computed as one minus normalized Shannon entropy of productive rearrangement frequencies, ranging from 0 to 1. Only overrepresented clonotypes making up at least 0.05% of each patient's repertoire were included in the public clonotype analysis. Repertoires from some 13 age-matched healthy donors in immuneACCESS were used as clonality controls. The immuneACCESS repertoire file appears here via TCRdb, limited to in-frame rearrangements. These files lack a portion of the clones; in checked studies, under half of the deficit traces to unresolved V genes, and the cause of the others is not known. V and J calls and clone size are copied from that table; D and trimming were computed from the DNA. Counted in this sample were tens of thousands of clones; approximately 90% of them appeared once. The ten largest make up approximately 3% of the sample.

Overall study outcomes, separate from this receptor: Clonality increased at ibrutinib response, stayed stable in sustained remission, and fell back toward baseline at progression. Public clonotypes were rare and either shrank or stayed stable during treatment, and the rise in clonality at ibrutinib response reflected expansion of private clonotypes. Lymph node repertoires were not examined, and the timing of sampling was not matched between patients in sustained remission and those whose disease progressed. Baseline clonality exceeded that of age-matched healthy donors and correlated strongly with circulating CD8+ T-cell counts.

The CDR3 numbers 16 residues from cysteine through phenylalanine. The kept DNA is CDR3 alone, 48 bases in frame from the first base. CDR1 and CDR2 were assigned from the germline V gene as LGHNA and YSLEER. V loses 4 bases, J loses 0 bases, and the germline ends lie 15 bases apart. This sequence originates from a human donor with chronic lymphocytic leukemia. Sequencing used PBMCs, obtained after 12 months of ibrutinib treatment. The rearranged chain carries TRBV4-3 and TRBJ1-1, with no D gene named confidently. In nucleotides, the sequence is TGCGCCAGCAGCCCATCAGTGGGGTCATTGAACACTGAAGCTTTCTTT. Translation gives CASSPSVGSLNTEAFF.